These 25 T cell receptor beta chains were all obtained from the same sample, sequenced in a study of T-cell memory formation after mild COVID-19. TCRdb reanalysed the 5' RACE reads using MiXCR and keeps one entry per CDR3 protein. The table has fewer than 350,000 distinct CDR3 sequences, roughly 15% seen once; the top ten hold approximately 20%. Sequences were obtained from PBMCs or a T cell subset sorted from them (not recorded which). The source of these receptors is a man between 18 and 35 years old who had mild COVID-19 (a few samples of this study predate the infection). Cell type and time point are not known.

The genes are TRBV4-2 and TRBJ1-2; 10 bases fit TRBD1. The CDR3 length is 13 residues. From germline, CDR1 is LGHNA and CDR2 YNFKEQ. V lost 3 bases and J lost 8; bases outside the gene matches: 3. In DNA, the CDR3 is TGTGCCAGCAGCCACGGGACAGGGGACGGCTACACCTTC. Protein: CASSHGTGDGYTF.

This clonotype has only a few counts. The gene calls are TRBV4-2 and TRBJ1-5; 9 positions match TRBD1. The V and J ends lost 4 bases and 5 bases, in that order; junction bases with no gene match: 9. CDR1 is LGHNA, CDR2 YNFKEQ, per germline. This CDR3 has 16 residues. The CDR3 nucleotides read TGTGCCAGCAGCCCGGGAACAGGGGGCCTTGATCAGCCCCAGCATTTT. Translating it yields CASSPGTGGLDQPQHF.

The chain carries TRBV7-8 and TRBJ2-3; D unclear. CDR1 SGHVS and CDR2 FQNEAQ come from the germline V gene. V lost 4 bases, J lost 2 bases, and 19 bases lay in between. The length of the CDR3 is 17 residues. In nucleotides, the CDR3 is TGTGCCAGCAGCTCCCCCGTGACCAACCAACACACAGATACGCAGTATTTT. Translated: CASSSPVTNQHTDTQYF.

The chain is built from TRBV20-1 and TRBJ2-6, with 7 bases aligning to TRBD1. CDR1 is DFQATT and CDR2 is SNEGSKA in the germline V gene (reference sequence). The CDR3 has 14 amino acids. J was trimmed by 2 bases and V by 4 bases; bases with no gene match: 2. Here the CDR3 reads CSATQGAGANVLTF. The CDR3 region has the DNA TGCAGTGCTACCCAGGGGGCTGGGGCCAACGTCCTGACTTTC.

This clonotype was observed a few times. The rearrangement uses TRBV20-1 and TRBJ2-5; no firm D call. The CDR3 loop spans 12 amino acids. Trimming shortened V by 0 bases and J by 3 bases, and 5 bases separated the two germline ends. The germline gives CDR1 DFQATT, CDR2 SNEGSKA (reference sequence). The CDR3 reads CSAREVEETQYF. CDR3 nucleotide sequence: TGCAGTGCTAGAGAGGTTGAAGAGACCCAGTACTTC.

A few counts support this clonotype. The rearrangement uses TRBV6-5 and TRBJ1-2; no reliable D call. V was shortened by 6 bases and J by 4 bases, with 9 bases between the two germline ends. The length of the CDR3 is 12 residues. CDR1 and CDR2 from the germline V gene are MNHEY and SVGAGI. DNA for the CDR3: TGTGCCAGCAGGCCGGTTGGCTATGGCTACACCTTC. Its translation is CASRPVGYGYTF.

This clonotype has only a few counts. This chain joins TRBV6-5 and TRBJ1-2; possible D gene TRBD1, 5 bases. CDR3 length: 14 amino acids. Trimming left V 2 bases short and J 7 bases short, with 14 bases between. Germline V gene lookup returns CDR1 MNHEY and CDR2 SVGAGI. CDR3 protein: CASSYRQGRGGYTF. The DNA for the CDR3 is TGTGCCAGCAGTTACAGGCAGGGAAGGGGTGGCTACACCTTC.

The J gene is TRBJ2-3, the V gene TRBV14, with TRBD1 matching over 10 bases. The CDR3 runs 15 residues. Germline trimming cut 3 bases from V and 3 bases from J; bases unmatched to any gene: 3. Germline V CDR1 and CDR2: SGHDN, FVKESK. As DNA, the CDR3 is TGTGCCAGCAGCCAGGGACAGGGGTTAACAGATACGCAGTATTTT. Protein product: CASSQGQGLTDTQYF.

This clonotype was recorded a few times. This could be a read error, since a much larger clone is one nucleotide away. CDR3 residues: CSVVGGASYGYTF. CDR3 sequence (DNA): TGCAGCGTTGTAGGGGGCGCGAGTTATGGCTACACCTTC. The chain couples TRBV29-1 to TRBJ1-2; 7 bases are a match to TRBD1. Germline V gene sequence: CDR1 SQVTM, CDR2 ANQGSEA. The V and J ends lost 4 bases and 5 bases, in that order; junction bases with no gene match: 7. This CDR3 region has 13 residues.

This clonotype was detected ten times or more. This chain links TRBV9 with TRBJ2-7; D might be TRBD1 or TRBD2, each matching 6 bases. V lost 0 bases and J 2 bases, leaving 12 bases between the germline ends. Germline CDR1 SGDLS, CDR2 YYNGEE. The CDR3 consists of 15 residues. The DNA of the CDR3 is TGTGCCAGCAGCGTAGGAGGGGGGTCTACCTACGAGCAGTACTTC. Translating gives CASSVGGGSTYEQYF.

V is TRBV12-3 or TRBV12-4 and J is TRBJ1-6, with no clear D. This CDR3 region has 17 residues. Trimming shortened V by 5 bases and J by 0 bases, and 14 bases separated the two germline ends. CDR3 in DNA: TGTGCCAGCAGTCCATTGGGTGCCAGCTCCTATAATTCACCCCTCCACTTT. Translated: CASSPLGASSYNSPLHF.

This clonotype was recorded a few times. The chain is built from TRBV5-4 and TRBJ1-1, with 7 bases identical to TRBD1. This CDR3 region has 14 residues. Germline assignment: CDR1 SGHNT and CDR2 YYREEE (reference sequence). The V gene end was trimmed by 4 bases and the J gene end by 1 base; junction bases not matched to a gene: 4. CDR3 amino acids: CASSPGQANTEAFF. Here the CDR3 DNA reads TGTGCCAGCAGCCCAGGACAGGCGAACACTGAAGCTTTCTTT.

This clonotype occurred many times. The chain is built from TRBV20-1 and TRBJ2-2, with 8 bases identical to TRBD2. This CDR3 spans 14 amino acids. V shed 7 bases, J shed 4 bases, and the junction held 8 bases outside the gene matches. Germline V gene data show CDR1 as DFQATT and CDR2 as SNEGSKA (reference sequence). The CDR3 loop reads CSVTGTRSTGELFF. CDR3 coding DNA: TGCAGTGTAACCGGGACTAGGTCCACCGGGGAGCTGTTTTTT.

CDR3 region: CASSPWAGTSGYYEQYF. CDR3 nucleotide sequence: TGCGCCAGCAGCCCCTGGGCCGGGACTAGCGGCTACTACGAGCAGTACTTC. V usage is TRBV5-1 and J usage is TRBJ2-7; 11 bases are a match to TRBD2. Germline V CDR1 and CDR2: SGHRS, YFSETQ. The CDR3 is made up of 17 amino acids. V shed 4 bases, J shed 3 bases, and the junction held 12 bases outside the gene matches. The entire variable domain, with the rest obtained from reference TRBV5-1 and TRBJ2-7, is as follows: KAGVTQTPRYLIKTRGQQVTLSCSPISGHRSVSWYQQTPGQGLQFLFEYFSETQRNKGNFPGRFSGRQFSNSRSEMNVSTLELGDSALYLCASSPWAGTSGYYEQYFGPGTRLTVT.

This sequence joins TRBV15 and TRBJ1-3; 11 bases line up with TRBD1. The junction had 10 bases not matched to a gene; V was cut back by 2 bases and J by 4 bases. Germline values: CDR1 LNHNV, CDR2 YYDKDF (reference sequence). CDR3 length: 18 amino acids. CDR3 loop: CATSRPWDRGSSGNTIYF. DNA of the CDR3: TGTGCCACCAGCAGACCCTGGGACAGGGGGTCCTCAGGAAACACCATATATTTT.

This clonotype occurred a few times. The chain combines TRBV4-1 with TRBJ2-3, with 8 bases lining up with TRBD2. The germline V gene has CDR1 MGHRA and CDR2 YSYEKL. With V trimmed by 0 bases and J by 9 bases, 11 bases remained unmatched. The CDR3 is 16 residues long. CDR3: CASSQDISGGRRTQYF. The CDR3 DNA reads as TGCGCCAGCAGCCAAGACATCAGCGGGGGACGGAGGACGCAGTATTTT.

This clonotype appeared a few times. V usage is TRBV20-1 and J usage is TRBJ1-2; 7 bases align to TRBD1. From germline, CDR1 is DFQATT and CDR2 SNEGSKA (reference sequence). CDR3 length: 15 residues. V shed 3 bases, J shed 5 bases, and the junction held 12 bases outside the gene matches. CDR3 sequence reads: CSASMVQTGSYGYTF. DNA of the CDR3: TGCAGTGCTAGTATGGTACAGACAGGGTCTTATGGCTACACCTTC.

The J gene is TRBJ2-2, the V gene TRBV11-3, with no clear D. The length of the CDR3 is 13 residues. The germline gives CDR1 SGHNT, CDR2 YENEEA. With 5 bases removed from V and 4 bases from J, the gap between germline ends came to 8 bases. CDR3 region: CASSKDGTGELFF. Written as DNA, the CDR3 is TGTGCCAGCAGCAAGGACGGCACCGGGGAGCTGTTTTTT.

V and J are TRBV30 and TRBJ2-3; the match to TRBD1 covers 9 bases. Germline assignment: CDR1 GTSNPN and CDR2 SVGIG (reference sequence). With 4 bases clipped from V and 3 bases from J, the junction kept 8 bases outside the gene matches. This CDR3 has 15 residues. This CDR3 is CAWKRHRGPTDTQYF. The CDR3 DNA sequence: TGTGCCTGGAAACGCCACAGGGGGCCTACAGATACGCAGTATTTT.

This clonotype was recorded many times. The rearrangement joins TRBV7-2 to TRBJ2-2; D might be TRBD1 (6 bases). V was cut by 4 bases and J by 3 bases, with 18 bases left in between. This CDR3 comprises 17 residues. Germline V gene lookup returns CDR1 SGHTA and CDR2 FQGNSA. CDR3 loop: CASSSPDGGWYTGELFF. The CDR3 nucleotides read TGTGCCAGCAGCTCCCCAGATGGGGGCTGGTACACCGGGGAGCTGTTTTTT.

The chain carries TRBV6-6 and TRBJ1-1; 9 bases line up with TRBD1. Germline V gives CDR1 MNHNY, CDR2 SVGAGI (reference sequence). This CDR3 has 13 residues. V was pared by 6 bases and J by 4 bases, with 3 bases of the junction left unmatched. The CDR3 sequence: CASRGQGSTEAFF. CDR3 coding DNA: TGTGCCAGCAGAGGACAGGGGTCCACTGAAGCTTTCTTT.

This clonotype was counted only a few times. DNA of the CDR3: TGCAGTGCTGCTCCTAATCTAGAGACCCAGTACTTC. This translates into CSAAPNLETQYF. The gene calls are TRBV20-1 and TRBJ2-5; unclear D gene. Per the germline V gene, CDR1 is DFQATT and CDR2 is SNEGSKA (reference sequence). The V gene lost 5 bases and the J gene lost 4 bases, with 11 bases spanning the gap. CDR3 length: 12 amino acids.

The chain employs TRBV2 and TRBJ1-4; D might be TRBD1 (6 bases). Trimming stripped 4 bases from V and 8 bases from J, with 11 bases between. The CDR3 consists of 13 residues. Germline-derived CDR1 and CDR2 are SNHLY and FYNNEI. CDR3 protein: CASSGEGGEKLFF. The CDR3 coding sequence is TGTGCCAGCAGTGGAGAGGGGGGCGAAAAACTGTTTTTT.

The chain joins TRBV5-1 to TRBJ1-1; possible D gene TRBD1, 5 bases. The germline V and J ends were trimmed by 4 bases and 0 bases, with 10 bases remaining between them. Germline CDR1 and CDR2: SGHRS and YFSETQ. This CDR3 region has 14 residues. This CDR3 is CASSPDILNTEAFF. The DNA for the CDR3 is TGCGCCAGCAGCCCGGACATCCTGAACACTGAAGCTTTCTTT.

The chain recombines TRBV6-2 or TRBV6-3 with TRBJ2-7; perhaps TRBD2 as D (6 bases). CDR1 MNHEY and CDR2 SVGEGT come from the germline V gene. This CDR3 has 16 amino acids. Trimming shortened V by 4 bases and J by 2 bases, and 18 bases separated the two germline ends. CDR3 DNA: TGTGCCAGCAGTTTATATCGGGACTCCCCTGCCTACGAGCAGTACTTC. This codes for CASSLYRDSPAYEQYF.